This TCR beta chain originates from a study of control samples from healthy donors and cancer patients. Some clones are missing from TCRdb's copy, which holds only in-frame ones; the method was immunoSEQ multiplex PCR. The data show 150,000 or so clones, approximately 93% seen once. The table lists this clone with a count of one. The germline gives CDR1 MNHEY, CDR2 SVGAGI. With 7 bases removed from V and 5 bases from J, the gap between germline ends came to 15 bases. This CDR3 has 13 amino acids. This clonotype originated in a man between 18 and 29 years old in good health. Sequenced input: blood. This chain uses TRBV6-5 with TRBJ2-7; D is tentatively TRBD1 or TRBD2 (5 bases each). This CDR3 reads CASTGAPRNEQYF. In nucleotides, the CDR3 is TGTGCCAGCACCGGGGCCCCCAGGAACGAGCAGTACTTC.